A single sample gave rise to the 3 T cell receptor beta chains below, sequenced in a study of graft-versus-host responses after intestinal transplantation. TCRdb's table, derived via immunoSEQ multiplex PCR, lists solely in-frame clones and lacks some. The sample has tens of thousands of clones, 87% seen once. Graft-derived tissue was subjected to processing to liberate intraepithelial and lamina propria lymphocytes. Sequenced here: ileum tissue, sampled 200 to 210 days after intestinal transplant. All receptors come from a human patient who received an intestinal transplant, so some T cells may come from the graft donor.

The chain combines TRBV27 with TRBJ1-1; no firm D call. The V gene's germline CDR1 is MNHEY and CDR2 SMNVEV (reference sequence). CDR3 length equals 15 residues. The V gene lost 2 bases and the J gene lost 2 bases, with 12 bases spanning the gap. CDR3: CASSLSLASNTEAFF. For the CDR3, the DNA is TGTGCCAGCAGTTTAAGTCTCGCCAGCAACACTGAAGCTTTCTTT.

The chain couples TRBV5-6 to TRBJ1-5; D might be TRBD1 (5 bases). Germline loops: CDR1 SGHDT, CDR2 YYEEEE. V was trimmed by 0 bases and J by 2 bases, leaving 6 bases between them. The CDR3 extends over 14 amino acids. This CDR3 reads CASSLEGRNQPQHF. The CDR3 DNA reads as TGTGCCAGCAGCTTGGAGGGGCGCAATCAGCCCCAGCATTTT.

The rearrangement joins TRBV6-4 to TRBJ2-5; maybe TRBD1 (5 bases). CDR1 is MRHNA and CDR2 is SNTAGT in the germline V gene. V lost 6 bases and J 5 bases, leaving 13 bases between the germline ends. The length of the CDR3 is 13 residues. CDR3 in DNA: TGTGCCAGCAGCAGACAGATGATGGAGACCCAGTACTTC. Translation: CASSRQMMETQYF.